Below, one T cell receptor (beta chain) is given with its context. The antigen it binds to is not known. Per-base qualities were not stored, and no clone one base away is much larger. This sample stems from a study of PD-L1 blockade in urothelial cancer (dated by TCRdb to the late 2010s). With regard to the full study: All patients started therapy in the mid-2010s and received atezolizumab 1,200 mg intravenously every 3 weeks. About 90% of the roughly 29 patients were identified as males with urothelial cancer of bladder origin, and a prior smoking history was reported by 18 of 29 patients. An ECOG performance status of 0 or 1 was recorded for the patients, and 0 to 3 prior chemotherapy regimens had been received by the patients. Blood samples were analyzed 3 weeks after the start of treatment (second dose) and 6 weeks after the start of treatment. Blood samples gave median yields of around 150,000 T cells and 82,636 unique TCRs, along with a median clonality of around 0.08. The study was an exploratory multi-omic analysis of somatic, immune and clinical correlates of response to PD-L1 blockade with atezolizumab in urothelial cancer. Pretreatment tumor samples, along with matched peripheral blood collected serially before and after atezolizumab treatment, underwent TCR sequencing. Durable clinical benefit was defined as a progression-free survival longer than 6 months, and TCR features were additionally tested against progression-free survival and overall survival. Whole exome sequencing and RNA sequencing of pretreatment tumors were performed alongside TCR sequencing in the same patients. Fewer than ten patients reached durable clinical benefit, while 20 patients did not. Twenty-nine patients had pretreatment blood TCR-seq, about 25 had at least one posttreatment blood collection, and about 25 had tumor TCR-seq.

To estimate absolute template abundance from read counts, synthetic TCR analog templates were spiked into each PCR. The immunoSEQ assay used bias-controlled V and J gene primers to amplify TCRbeta CDR3 regions from genomic DNA. Sequencing of rearranged TCRbeta segments was performed at approximately 20X coverage. In the paper's pipeline: Clustering was used to correct sequencing errors, and CDR3s were annotated against IMGT so that V, D and J genes could be assigned. Only productive TCRbeta rearrangements were used in downstream analyses, excluding out-of-frame or stop-codon sequences. Clonality was calculated as one minus the Shannon entropy normalized by the log of the number of unique productive sequences. Fisher's exact test with Benjamini-Hochberg correction, at a threshold of adjusted p below 0.01, was used to find clones that differed between time points or between blood and tumor. Held by TCRdb, this immuneACCESS table contains in-frame sequences only and omits some clones. Under half of the omission traces to an unresolved V gene where checked; the cause of the rest is unknown. Clone size and V and J calls were adopted from that table, with D and trimming inferred from the DNA. This sample gives tens of thousands of clones in total; 81% of them show up just once. The ten top clones hold over 1.5% of the sample.

Via the germline V gene, CDR1 is SGHAT and CDR2 FQNNGV. The CDR3 measures 14 amino acids from cysteine to phenylalanine. Just CDR3 DNA is preserved here, 42 bases in frame from base 1. Trimming costs V 2 bases and J 5 bases, and their ends lie 10 bases apart. What the time point label conveys for this sample: pretreatment peripheral blood. The cohort comprised nearly 30 patients with locally advanced or metastatic urothelial carcinoma treated at Memorial Sloan Kettering on a trial protocol. Peripheral blood mononuclear cells were collected pretreatment and during treatment, with between 1 and 8 total time points per patient. The Qiagen DNeasy Blood extraction kit was used to purify genomic DNA from total PBMCs and tumor samples. PBMCs were collected pretreatment and during treatment and were isolated and stored as previously described. General conclusions and limits of the study: Patients with durable benefit showed greater expansion of tumor-associated TCR clones in peripheral blood 3 weeks after starting treatment (n of about 20, p = 0.022). Because of the small sample size (n ≈ 30) and the many exploratory analyses performed, the results are intended to be regarded as hypothesis-generating. A pretreatment peripheral blood TCR clonality below the median was linked to improved progression-free and overall survival.

This receptor was identified in a man between 70 and 80 years old with urothelial cancer. The chain is assembled from TRBV11-2 and TRBJ2-1; perhaps TRBD2 is the D gene, with 6 bases matching. The sequencing used PBMCs, collected around atezolizumab (anti-PD-L1) treatment. The CDR3 has the sequence CASSLNIADNEQFF. The bases are TGTGCCAGCAGCTTAAATATAGCGGACAATGAGCAGTTCTTC.